This TCR beta chain was identified during a study of T-cell memory formation after mild COVID-19. Whole-study results and caveats: From day 15 to 85, contracting clones were balanced between CD4 and CD8, whereas later expanders leaned toward CD4+. The appearance of some responding clones in pre-infection memory suggested that cross-reactive memory joined. Shrinking CD4+ clones were chiefly CM and EM; CD8+ ones were chiefly EMRA.

Amplification by 5'RACE using constant-segment primers produced TCR alpha and TCR beta cDNA libraries that carried sample barcodes and UMIs. MiXCR, applied by TCRdb to the 5' RACE reads, yields one record per CDR3 protein. Among around 130,000 distinct CDR3 sequences listed, approximately 15% were seen once. For this clonotype: Its antigen remains unidentified.

CDR1 is LNHNV, CDR2 YYDKDF, per germline (reference sequence). V was trimmed by 0 bases and J by 2 bases, leaving 11 bases between them. The CDR3 runs 15 residues. The specimen sequenced was PBMCs or a T cell subset sorted from them (not recorded which). The V and J genes are TRBV15 and TRBJ2-7, with D possibly TRBD1 on 5 matching bases. This TCR derives from an adult woman who had mild COVID-19 (a few samples of this study predate the infection). Cell type and time point are not known. The CDR3 coding sequence is TGTGCCACCAGCAGAGATAACACAGGCACCTACGAGCAGTACTTC. Protein sequence: CATSRDNTGTYEQYF.